This T cell receptor (beta chain) was sequenced for a study of post-analysis software for immune sequencing data. Study overall: In terms of disease course, relapsing-remitting, secondary progressive and progressive-relapsing multiple sclerosis were included. Findings and caveats of the study: Compared against controls, patients with multiple sclerosis displayed significantly lower normalized Chao1 diversity. Relative to controls, patients had several TRBV segments at higher frequency, with TRBV5-6, TRBV5-1 and TRBV20-1 among these. Those samples that were prepared in the same batch co-clustered strongly by F measure.

CDR1 is SNHLY, CDR2 FYNNEI, per germline. The V gene end was trimmed by 6 bases and the J gene end by 6 bases; junction bases not matched to a gene: 10. The CDR3 totals 15 residues. Included in the TCR beta cDNA libraries were unique molecular identifiers. The T cell input of about 1 to 10 million gave about 500,000 cDNA molecules. TCRdb re-derived calls from the PCR reads in MiXCR, one entry per CDR3 protein. The sample gives some 690,000 distinct CDR3 sequences, 25% to 30% of which show up once; roughly 0.53% is in the top ten. Details on this clonotype: Its antigen is currently unknown.

The genes are TRBV2 and TRBJ1-1; 10 bases are a match to TRBD1. The source is a girl aged 10-17 years with multiple sclerosis. The sequenced sample consisted of blood. This CDR3 is CASRMPPGQGPEAFF. The CDR3 DNA follows: TGTGCCAGCAGGATGCCGCCGGGACAGGGGCCTGAAGCTTTCTTT.